This TCR beta chain appears in the sequencing data of a study of T cell repertoires in cytomegalovirus infection. Overall study context: CMV infection and matching HLA type were both indicated by public TCR beta signatures.

Whole-study findings and limits: Carriers of CMV plus the relevant HLA were identified by cumulative public TCR beta family frequency. Within the response measured ex vivo, HLA-C-restricted CMV-specific TCR beta clonotypes were dominant.

The CDR3 has 17 amino acids. The germline V gene has CDR1 SEHNR and CDR2 FQNEAQ (reference sequence). The V and J ends lost 3 bases and 8 bases respectively, with 23 bases between them. TCRdb itself ran the reads through MiXCR, one entry per CDR3 protein. The sample lists roughly 230,000 distinct CDR3 sequences, about 18% seen once, with roughly 45% in the top ten. This clonotype came up a few times. Its antigen is still unknown. Sequences were obtained from CD8+ T cells from PBMCs. This sequence joins TRBV7-9 and TRBJ2-1; maybe TRBD1 (6 bases). This receptor was taken from a human donor in good health (CMV status not recorded). Some clones in this sample may be carry-over from other donors' samples. CDR3: CASSFSQGYGVWDEQFF. In nucleotides, the CDR3 is TGTGCCAGCAGCTTCTCACAGGGATATGGTGTCTGGGATGAGCAGTTCTTC.